This TCR beta chain is from a study of cytomegalovirus exposure and HLA in healthy donors. Germline assignment: CDR1 SGHAT and CDR2 FQNNGV. Trimming took 5 bases from V and 6 from J; bases not matched to a gene: 10. The CDR3 has 15 residues. A remark on this clone: What it binds is not known.

The PCR contained 60 Vbeta and 13 Jbeta primers. The data were produced by immunoSEQ multiplex PCR, yet TCRdb's version contains in-frame clones alone and is incomplete. Of around 120,000 clones in the sample, roughly 82% are singletons; the top ten hold approximately 10%. Findings and caveats of the study: 87-base-pair reads could not separate some V segments, including TRBV6-2 and TRBV6-3. Earlier analysis yielded a pattern in which most TCR beta V segments were productive about 87% or about 30% of the time. Sequencing had likely introduced a cluster of highly shared sequence variants as an artifact. Published work reported that the classifier diagnosed cytomegalovirus status with high specificity and sensitivity.

Material for sequencing was PBMCs. The chain employs TRBV11-2 and TRBJ2-3; TRBD2 matches 8 bases. This TCR was recovered from a male donor in good health and CMV-seropositive. In nucleotides, the CDR3 is TGTGCCAGCAGCCGCGAGGGGCGGGAGGCTGATACGCAGTATTTT. This gives the protein CASSREGREADTQYF.